This T cell receptor (beta chain) was found in a study of OX40 agonist ivuxolimab in advanced cancers. On the study more broadly: Partial responses occurred in Three dose-escalation patients, one with hepatocellular carcinoma and two with cutaneous melanoma.

CDR3 length equals 15 residues. J gave up 2 bases and V 4 bases, and 6 bases lay outside the gene matches. Germline-derived CDR1 and CDR2 are MNHEY and SMNVEV (reference sequence). Assay used: immunoSEQ multiplex PCR; TCRdb lists only in-frame clones, some missing. The data contain about 80,000 clones, 90% to 95% of them singletons. With autoimmune disease history or systemic immunosuppression, patients were excluded. The source was CD4+ or CD8+ T cells sorted from blood, collected in a trial of the OX40 agonist ivuxolimab. The receptor's source is an adult with an advanced solid tumor such as melanoma, head and neck, liver or kidney cancer. This chain uses TRBV27 with TRBJ2-7, with 9 bases identical to TRBD1. The CDR3 is CASSYRDRVTYEQYF. The CDR3 nucleotides are TGTGCCAGCAGTTACCGGGACAGGGTGACCTACGAGCAGTACTTC.